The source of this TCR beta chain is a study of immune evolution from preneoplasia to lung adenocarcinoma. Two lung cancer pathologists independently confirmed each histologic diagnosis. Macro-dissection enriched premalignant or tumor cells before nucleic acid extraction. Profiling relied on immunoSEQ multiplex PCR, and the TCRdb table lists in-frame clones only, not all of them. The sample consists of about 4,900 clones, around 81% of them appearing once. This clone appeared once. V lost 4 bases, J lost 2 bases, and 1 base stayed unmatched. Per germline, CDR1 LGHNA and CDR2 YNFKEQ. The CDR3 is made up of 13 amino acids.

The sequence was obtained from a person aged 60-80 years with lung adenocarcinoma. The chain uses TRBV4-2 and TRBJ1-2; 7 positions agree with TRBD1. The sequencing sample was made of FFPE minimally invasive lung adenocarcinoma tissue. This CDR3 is CASSPQGNYGYTF. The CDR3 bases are TGTGCCAGCAGCCCACAGGGGAACTATGGCTACACCTTC.